These 23 T cell receptor beta chains were all obtained from the same sample, sequenced in a study of shared clonotypes between healthy human individuals. Profiling relied on immunoSEQ multiplex PCR, and the TCRdb table lists in-frame clones only, not all of them. The sample carries around 1.6 million clones, approximately 98% recorded once. Sequencing input: naive CD4+ T cells sorted from blood. The sample's subset: CD45RA+ positively selected. The source is a man aged 25 to 45 in good health.

The CDR3 spells CASSPSRAGYNEQFF. DNA of the CDR3: TGTGCCAGCAGCCCCAGCAGGGCGGGGTACAATGAGCAGTTCTTC. The V and J genes are TRBV7-8 and TRBJ2-1, with a tentative D call TRBD2 (6 bases). The CDR3 is 15 amino acids. CDR1 SGHVS and CDR2 FQNEAQ come from the germline V gene. The V end lost 5 bases, the J end lost 4 bases, and 15 bases lay between the germline ends.

The chain joins TRBV9 to TRBJ2-2; TRBD2 might be the D (6 bases). The germline gives CDR1 SGDLS, CDR2 YYNGEE. The CDR3 extends over 15 amino acids. V was cut by 0 bases and J by 6 bases, with 12 bases left in between. The CDR3, as DNA: TGTGCCAGCAGCGTAGGGGGACTCCTCGCCGGGGAGCTGTTTTTT. Protein sequence: CASSVGGLLAGELFF.

This chain uses TRBV18 with TRBJ2-6; the match to TRBD1 covers 7 bases. Germline V lookup: CDR1 KGHSH, CDR2 LQKENI. V lost 2 bases to trimming and J lost 5 bases; unmatched junction nucleotides: 6. The CDR3 contains 16 residues. The CDR3 bases are TGTGCCAGCTCACCAAGGACAGGCTCCTGGGCCAACGTCCTGACTTTC. Translated, it gives CASSPRTGSWANVLTF.

The count of this clone is one. This chain connects TRBV18 to TRBJ2-7; 10 bases agree with TRBD2. This CDR3 is 15 amino acids long. Germline CDR1 is KGHSH and CDR2 is LQKENI. The J segment lost 4 bases and the V segment lost 2 bases, leaving 5 bases of the junction unmatched. The CDR3 is CASSPELAGPYEQYF. The CDR3 nucleotides are TGTGCCAGCTCACCAGAACTAGCGGGGCCGTACGAGCAGTACTTC.

The chain links TRBV5-1 to TRBJ2-3; 7 nucleotides line up with TRBD1. Germline-derived CDR1 and CDR2 are SGHRS and YFSETQ. The CDR3 sequence is 14 residues long. V dropped 0 bases and J dropped 12; count of bases not matched to a gene: 10. This CDR3 is CASSLVDSGQTQYF. Here the CDR3 DNA reads TGCGCCAGCAGCTTGGTAGACTCGGGACAGACCCAGTATTTT.

The chain carries TRBV14 and TRBJ2-3; 9 bases align to TRBD2. CDR3 length equals 14 residues. Germline loops: CDR1 SGHDN, CDR2 FVKESK. Trimming cost V 2 bases and J 9 bases; bases outside gene matches: 6. CDR3 loop: CASSQSLTSGTQYF. The CDR3 DNA reads as TGTGCCAGCAGCCAATCTTTGACTAGCGGAACGCAGTATTTT.

The chain uses TRBV5-4 and TRBJ2-6, with TRBD1 as a possible D gene (6 bases). The V end lost 5 bases, the J end lost 2 bases, and 11 bases lay between the germline ends. Germline loops: CDR1 SGHNT, CDR2 YYREEE (reference sequence). The CDR3 totals 15 residues. The DNA of the CDR3 is TGTGCCAGCAGTACACAGGGTACTGGGGCCAACGTCCTGACTTTC. Translating it yields CASSTQGTGANVLTF.

The chain links TRBV11-2 to TRBJ2-1; 11 positions agree with TRBD1. The J segment lost 8 bases and the V segment lost 5 bases, leaving 5 bases of the junction unmatched. Germline CDR1 reads SGHAT; CDR2 reads FQNNGV. The CDR3 is 14 amino acids. In nucleotides, the CDR3 is TGTGCCAGCAGCCTCCGGGACAGGGGGGATGAGCAGTTCTTC. This codes for CASSLRDRGDEQFF.

The chain employs TRBV5-4 and TRBJ2-7; 8 bases are a match to TRBD1. V trimming: 4 bases; J trimming: 3 bases; junction bases outside the gene matches: 6. The CDR3 covers 14 residues. CDR1 and CDR2 (germline): SGHNT, YYREEE (reference sequence). The DNA for the CDR3 is TGTGCCAGCAGCCCGACAGGGGTCGACTACGAGCAGTACTTC. Amino acids: CASSPTGVDYEQYF.

The rearrangement uses TRBV27 and TRBJ2-7, with 12 bases identical to TRBD2. The CDR3 is made up of 14 amino acids. Germline-derived CDR1 and CDR2 are MNHEY and SMNVEV (reference sequence). V dropped 8 bases and J dropped 7; count of bases not matched to a gene: 9. CDR3 region: CASQTSGGTWEQYF. Written as DNA, the CDR3 is TGTGCCAGCCAGACTAGCGGGGGCACTTGGGAGCAGTACTTC.

This chain links TRBV11-2 with TRBJ2-1, with D unclear. Trimming cost V 3 bases and J 1 base, with 10 bases left between them. CDR1 is SGHAT and CDR2 is FQNNGV in the germline V gene. There are 15 residues in the CDR3. CDR3 coding DNA: TGTGCCAGCAGCTTCCAAAAGGGTTCCTACAATGAGCAGTTCTTC. Protein product: CASSFQKGSYNEQFF.

This sequence joins TRBV14 and TRBJ1-2; the D gene is possibly TRBD1 (5 bases). This CDR3 has 16 amino acids. Trimming shortened V by 1 base and J by 1 base, and 13 bases separated the two germline ends. CDR1 and CDR2 from the germline V gene are SGHDN and FVKESK. The CDR3 here is CASSQVFSGGNYGYTF. Written as DNA, the CDR3 is TGTGCCAGCAGCCAAGTCTTTTCCGGGGGTAACTATGGCTACACCTTC. The full variable domain, in which reference TRBV14 and TRBJ1-2 provide the parts outside the CDR3, is EAGVTQFPSHSVIEKGQTVTLRCDPISGHDNLYWYRRVMGKEIKFLLHFVKESKQDESGMPNNRFLAERTGGTYSTLKVQPAELEDSGVYFCASSQVFSGGNYGYTFGSGTRLTVV.

The J gene is TRBJ2-7, the V gene TRBV5-4; TRBD2 agrees at 10 bases. CDR3 length equals 15 residues. Germline trimming cut 4 bases from V and 4 bases from J; bases unmatched to any gene: 8. Germline loops: CDR1 SGHNT, CDR2 YYREEE (reference sequence). CDR3 coding DNA: TGTGCCAGCAGCACAATAGCGGGAGGAAGTTACGAGCAGTACTTC. Its protein product is CASSTIAGGSYEQYF.

This sequence joins TRBV7-8 and TRBJ1-5, with 7 positions matching TRBD1. The CDR3 covers 16 residues. J gave up 4 bases and V 5 bases, and 11 bases lay outside the gene matches. Germline loops: CDR1 SGHVS, CDR2 FQNEAQ. The CDR3 protein is CASSPSLRDSNQPQHF. As DNA, the CDR3 is TGTGCCAGCAGCCCGAGCCTCCGGGACAGTAATCAGCCCCAGCATTTT.

This CDR3 reads CSASGSYEQFF. The CDR3 nucleotides read TGCAGTGCTAGCGGGAGCTATGAGCAGTTCTTC. The V and J genes are TRBV20-1 and TRBJ2-1, with a weak D call TRBD2 (6 bases). CDR1 is DFQATT and CDR2 is SNEGSKA in the germline V gene (reference sequence). The length of the CDR3 is 11 residues. Trimming shortened V by 3 bases and J by 8 bases, and 8 bases separated the two germline ends.

This chain uses TRBV6-1 with TRBJ2-7; 10 bases are a match to TRBD1. The CDR3 consists of 14 residues. Looked up from germline, CDR1 is MNHNS and CDR2 is SASEGT. J lost 7 bases, V lost 5 bases, and 8 bases had no gene match. CDR3 residues: CASSSGTGVGEQYF. In DNA form, the CDR3 reads TGTGCCAGCAGTTCCGGGACAGGGGTGGGTGAGCAGTACTTC.

The V call is TRBV6-5, the J call TRBJ2-3, with D hard to call. Deletions cut 6 bases from V and 8 bases from J, with 15 bases between. The germline V gene has CDR1 MNHEY and CDR2 SVGAGI. The CDR3 spans 13 residues. The CDR3: CASRPRLAVTQYF. The DNA of the CDR3 is TGTGCCAGCAGACCACGGTTGGCGGTTACGCAGTATTTT.

The rearrangement links TRBV9 to TRBJ2-7, with no clear D. The CDR3 extends over 12 amino acids. CDR1 SGDLS and CDR2 YYNGEE come from the germline V gene. V lost 4 bases and J 4 bases, leaving 9 bases between the germline ends. CDR3 nucleotide sequence: TGTGCCAGCAGCCTCTGGCTTTACGAGCAGTACTTC. Its protein product is CASSLWLYEQYF. Supplemented by reference TRBV9 and TRBJ2-7, the full variable domain reads DSGVTQTPKHLITATGQRVTLRCSPRSGDLSVYWYQQSLDQGLQFLIQYYNGEERAKGNILERFSAQQFPDLHSELNLSSLELGDSALYFCASSLWLYEQYFGPGTRLTVT.

V gene TRBV4-1 combines with J gene TRBJ2-1; TRBD2 aligns across 9 bases. This CDR3 contains 16 residues. V dropped 4 bases and J dropped 4; count of bases not matched to a gene: 8. Germline values: CDR1 MGHRA, CDR2 YSYEKL. The CDR3 DNA reads TGCGCCAGCAGCCCAAGGAGACTAGCGGATTACAATGAGCAGTTCTTC. Translation gives CASSPRRLADYNEQFF.

Here the CDR3 reads CASSEALLGRGSGELFF. In nucleotides, the CDR3 is TGTGCCAGCAGTGAAGCGCTTCTGGGCAGGGGGTCCGGGGAGCTGTTTTTT. This rearrangement joins TRBV2 to TRBJ2-2, with 7 bases aligning to TRBD1. The CDR3 covers 17 residues. Trimming took 0 bases from V and 6 from J; bases not matched to a gene: 10. Germline assignment: CDR1 SNHLY and CDR2 FYNNEI.

The chain combines TRBV2 with TRBJ1-2; D unclear. The CDR3 loop spans 12 amino acids. Looked up from germline, CDR1 is SNHLY and CDR2 is FYNNEI. V was shortened by 6 bases and J by 5 bases, with 10 bases between the two germline ends. In DNA, the CDR3 is TGTGCCAGCAGAGACATGGGATATGGCTACACCTTC. Translated: CASRDMGYGYTF.

The chain joins TRBV27 to TRBJ2-7; perhaps TRBD1 as D (8 bases). Trimming shortened V by 8 bases and J by 7 bases, and 27 bases separated the two germline ends. Germline values: CDR1 MNHEY, CDR2 SMNVEV (reference sequence). The CDR3 loop spans 16 amino acids. CDR3 in DNA: TGTGCCAGCCGGCATCTGCCGGCAGGGGGCGGGGGTGAGCAGTACTTC. This translates into CASRHLPAGGGGEQYF.

The chain links TRBV11-2 to TRBJ1-1, with D uncertain. The CDR3 covers 14 residues. Per the germline V gene, CDR1 is SGHAT and CDR2 is FQNNGV. With 6 bases removed from V and 6 bases from J, the gap between germline ends came to 17 bases. CDR3 coding DNA: TGTGCCAGCAGGCCCATGATGTCCCTAGCTGAAGCTTTCTTT. Its translation is CASRPMMSLAEAFF. The variable domain in full, completed from reference TRBV11-2 and TRBJ1-1, reads EAGVAQSPRYKIIEKRQSVAFWCNPISGHATLYWYQQILGQGPKLLIQFQNNGVVDDSQLPKDRFSAERLKGVDSTLKIQPAKLEDSAVYLCASRPMMSLAEAFFGQGTRLTVV.